This is a list of T cell receptor beta chains from one sample in a study of shared clonotypes between healthy human individuals. TCRdb keeps only in-frame clones here, not all; method: immunoSEQ multiplex PCR. The table has more than 2 million clones, approximately 94% seen once. Sequencing used naive CD4+ T cells sorted from blood. These receptors were obtained from a man aged 18-30 years in good health. The CDR3 runs from the conserved cysteine through the conserved F or W. Fields, in order: V gene, D gene, clone size, J gene, CDR3 length, CDR3 DNA, CDR3 protein. D genes are given only for firm matches. Clone size is given for some rows only: seen once, a few or many times, or a class if the clone is expanded.

>TRBV19|TRBD2|NA|TRBJ2-2|16
TGTGCCAGTAGTATACCATCGGGAGGTAGCACCGGGGAGCTGTTTTTT
CASSIPSGGSTGELFF
>TRBV27|TRBD2|NA|TRBJ2-3|13
TGTGCCAGCAGTCCCAGCGGGGGGGGTACGCAGTATTTT
CASSPSGGGTQYF
>TRBV10-3|TRBD2|NA|TRBJ2-1|18
TGTGCCATCAGGGTGACTAGCGGGAGGGATAGCTCCTACAATGAGCAGTTCTTC
CAIRVTSGRDSSYNEQFF
>TRBV5-4|NA|NA|TRBJ2-7|16
TGTGCCAGCAGCTTGGGGGCGGGACTGGGCTCCTACGAGCAGTACTTC
CASSLGAGLGSYEQYF
>TRBV10-3|TRBD1|NA|TRBJ2-7|14
TGTGCCATCAGTGAGGGGACAGGCTCCTACGAGCAGTACTTC
CAISEGTGSYEQYF
>TRBV5-4|NA|NA|TRBJ1-1|14
TGTGCCAGCAGCTTGGAAGGTTATGGCACTGAAGCTTTCTTT
CASSLEGYGTEAFF
>TRBV4-3|NA|NA|TRBJ2-2|15
TGCGCCAGCAGCCCACTAGTCGCGAACACCGGGGAGCTGTTTTTT
CASSPLVANTGELFF
>TRBV19|NA|NA|TRBJ1-2|14
TGTGCCAGTAGTAGCCCTACGAGTAACTATGGCTACACCTTC
CASSSPTSNYGYTF
>TRBV30|NA|NA|TRBJ2-7|16
TGTGCCTGGAGATATCGACCCGGGGTAGGGGACTACGAGCAGTACTTC
CAWRYRPGVGDYEQYF
>TRBV29-1|TRBD1|NA|TRBJ1-5|13
TGCAGCGTTGGGGGACAGGGGGATCAGCCCCAGCATTTT
CSVGGQGDQPQHF
>TRBV28|TRBD1|NA|TRBJ2-1|15
TGTGCCAGCAGGACAGGGGTGGGCTCCTACAATGAGCAGTTCTTC
CASRTGVGSYNEQFF
>TRBV18|NA|NA|TRBJ2-5|13
TGTGCCAGCTCACCACGCCACCAAGAGACCCAGTACTTC
CASSPRHQETQYF
>TRBV4-1|TRBD2|NA|TRBJ2-1|14
TGCGCCAGCAGCCAAGATACGGGGAGGGATGAGCAGTTCTTC
CASSQDTGRDEQFF
>TRBV5-1|NA|once|TRBJ1-1|15
TGCGCCAGCAGCTATACCCCAGGCGTGAACACTGAAGCTTTCTTT
CASSYTPGVNTEAFF
>TRBV30|TRBD2|NA|TRBJ2-2|17
TGTGCCTGGAGTCTAACCCTGACTAGCGGAAACACCGGGGAGCTGTTTTTT
CAWSLTLTSGNTGELFF
>TRBV7-2|TRBD1|NA|TRBJ1-2|14
TGTGCCAGCAGCCTAGGACAGGGTAGCTATGGCTACACCTTC
CASSLGQGSYGYTF
>TRBV18|TRBD2|NA|TRBJ2-2|15
TGTGCCAGCTCCGGGACTAGCGGGAGCACCGGGGAGCTGTTTTTT
CASSGTSGSTGELFF
>TRBV9|TRBD2|NA|TRBJ2-2|15
TGTGCCAGCAGCGTACTAGCGGTAAACACCGGGGAGCTGTTTTTT
CASSVLAVNTGELFF
>TRBV6-1|NA|NA|TRBJ1-5|16
TGTGCCAGCAGTGAAGCGCGGGACCGTAGCAATCAGCCCCAGCATTTT
CASSEARDRSNQPQHF
>TRBV2|NA|NA|TRBJ1-1|11
TGTGCCAGCATACAGGTAACTGAAGCTTTCTTT
CASIQVTEAFF
>TRBV6-6|TRBD1|NA|TRBJ2-7|13
TGTGCCAGCACTGGACAGGGGCGGTACGAGCAGTACTTC
CASTGQGRYEQYF
>TRBV9|NA|NA|TRBJ1-1|14
TGTGCCAGCAGCGTAGGTCCAGTGGGCACTGAAGCTTTCTTT
CASSVGPVGTEAFF
>TRBV18|TRBD1|once|TRBJ1-5|15
TGTGCCAGCTCACCGGACAGGGGAGATAATCAGCCCCAGCATTTT
CASSPDRGDNQPQHF
>TRBV10-3|NA|NA|TRBJ2-2|15
TGTGCCTCGAGGGGGGACCGGGCGAACACCGGGGAGCTGTTTTTT
CASRGDRANTGELFF
>TRBV19|NA|NA|TRBJ1-6|14
TGTGCCAGTAGCGCCCAGGACTGGGGTTCACCCCTCCACTTT
CASSAQDWGSPLHF
>TRBV9|TRBD1|NA|TRBJ2-7|13
TGTGCCAGCAACCAGGGACAGCCCTACGAGCAGTACTTC
CASNQGQPYEQYF
>TRBV7-2|NA|NA|TRBJ2-7|13
TGTGCCAGCAGCTTAAACCGCCCCTACGAGCAGTACTTC
CASSLNRPYEQYF